This T cell receptor beta chain was identified in a study of blood T cells in healthy people across ages. It was with a sample-barcoded 5' primer and a J-beta primer mix that a second PCR of about 6 to 12 cycles was run. TCRdb analysed the 5' RACE reads with MiXCR anew, one entry per CDR3 protein. This repertoire shows around 820,000 distinct CDR3 sequences, around 25% found once; its top ten account for roughly 3.5%. The CDR3 is 16 residues long. Trimming cost V 2 bases and J 0 bases; bases outside gene matches: 5. Germline loops: CDR1 SGHTA, CDR2 FQGNSA. This clonotype was seen only once. Its antigen is not identified. Study-level results: Higher diversity, along with more naive CD4+ cells, distinguished long-lived donors from aged donors. What prevented conclusive comparison of naive and antigen-experienced cells was that PBMCs were unsorted.

The same sample was also used in a study of T cells of mothers and their children.

The sequence derives from a boy between 10 and 17 years old in good health. Material: blood. The chain employs TRBV7-2 and TRBJ2-5, with TRBD1 identical over 8 bases. The CDR3 loop is CASSLQGAVYQETQYF. CDR3 DNA: TGTGCCAGCAGCTTACAGGGGGCGGTGTACCAAGAGACCCAGTACTTC.